This is a list of T cell receptor beta chains from one sample in a study of shared clonotypes between healthy human individuals. Profiling relied on immunoSEQ multiplex PCR, and the TCRdb table lists in-frame clones only, not all of them. The table lists approximately 2,000,000 clones, around 90% of them singletons. Sequenced: naive CD4+ T cells from PBMCs. These receptors all come from a man between 18 and 35 years old in good health. Some clones in this sample may be carry-over from other donors' samples. CDR3s include the opening cysteine and the closing phenylalanine or tryptophan. The D gene is left open where the match is weak. Not all rows give a size; the values are once, few, many and, for expanded clones, a class.

TRBD2	.	TRBV28	TRBJ2-1	CASRTSEGGTYNEQFF	TGTGCCAGCAGGACTAGCGAGGGGGGAACCTACAATGAGCAGTTCTTC
TRBD1	.	TRBV5-1	TRBJ2-7	CASSFGQAAREQYF	TGCGCCAGCAGCTTCGGACAGGCCGCTAGAGAGCAGTACTTC
.	.	TRBV7-3	TRBJ2-3	CASSSSRGRGVAGSTDTQYF	TGTGCCAGCAGTTCATCAAGGGGGAGAGGGGTCGCGGGAAGCACAGATACGCAGTATTTT
TRBD2	.	TRBV4-1	TRBJ2-1	CASSLVPGGSYNEQFF	TGCGCCAGCAGCCTCGTCCCGGGAGGCTCCTACAATGAGCAGTTCTTC
TRBD2	.	TRBV4-2	TRBJ2-1	CASSQRSGRALDEQFF	TGTGCCAGCAGCCAAAGAAGCGGGAGGGCTCTCGATGAGCAGTTCTTC
TRBD2	once	TRBV9	TRBJ2-3	CASSAPGTTETQYF	TGTGCCAGCAGCGCACCCGGGACTACAGAAACGCAGTATTTT
.	.	TRBV7-9	TRBJ2-1	CAGTWGQSSYNEQFF	TGTGCCGGGACTTGGGGACAGAGCTCCTACAATGAGCAGTTCTTC
.	.	TRBV5-4	TRBJ2-1	CASSLVQGNNEQFF	TGTGCCAGCAGCTTGGTACAGGGAAACAATGAGCAGTTCTTC
TRBD1	.	TRBV28	TRBJ2-7	CASIPGPGTGTEQYF	TGTGCCAGCATCCCTGGTCCCGGGACAGGGACCGAGCAGTACTTC
TRBD2	.	TRBV28	TRBJ2-6	CASSYGGARGANVLTF	TGTGCCAGCAGTTACGGGGGGGCCCGTGGGGCCAACGTCCTGACTTTC
TRBD1	.	TRBV28	TRBJ1-3	CASSRQGAGNTIYF	TGTGCCAGCAGTCGGCAGGGGGCGGGAAACACCATATATTTT
.	.	TRBV4-1	TRBJ1-1	CASSQGWGMNTEAFF	TGCGCCAGCAGCCAAGGTTGGGGGATGAACACTGAAGCTTTCTTT
TRBD1	.	TRBV10-3	TRBJ1-2	CAISEKGQGEGYTF	TGTGCCATCAGTGAGAAGGGACAGGGGGAGGGCTACACCTTC
TRBD2	.	TRBV4-3	TRBJ2-1	CASSQEKRASGIYNEQFF	TGCGCCAGCAGCCAAGAAAAGAGGGCTAGCGGGATTTACAATGAGCAGTTCTTC
TRBD1	.	TRBV7-3	TRBJ2-2	CASREQGASTGELFF	TGTGCCAGCAGGGAACAGGGGGCGTCCACCGGGGAGCTGTTTTTT
.	.	TRBV28	TRBJ2-7	CASSPSFRNYEQYF	TGTGCCAGCAGTCCCTCCTTCAGGAACTACGAGCAGTACTTC
.	once	TRBV1	TRBJ2-1	CTSSQDDQSSYNEQFF	TGCACCAGCAGCCAAGATGATCAGAGCTCCTACAATGAGCAGTTCTTC
TRBD2	.	TRBV30	TRBJ2-5	CASRLAGGPQEQYF	TGTGCCTCCCGACTAGCGGGAGGGCCTCAAGAGCAGTACTTC
TRBD2	.	TRBV7-9	TRBJ2-7	CASSITGTSGYEQYF	TGTGCCAGCAGCATTACAGGGACTAGCGGTTACGAGCAGTACTTC
.	.	TRBV18	TRBJ1-2	CASSPSAGQHYGYTF	TGTGCCAGCTCACCAAGCGCAGGGCAGCACTATGGCTACACCTTC
.	.	TRBV5-4	TRBJ2-5	CATQSQVETQYF	TGTGCCACCCAAAGCCAAGTGGAGACCCAGTACTTC
.	.	TRBV5-1	TRBJ2-1	CASSPNSGPDGEQFF	TGCGCCAGCAGCCCTAACAGCGGGCCTGACGGGGAGCAGTTCTTC
.	.	TRBV5-1	TRBJ1-3	CASSPIAAAQGSTIYF	TGCGCCAGCAGCCCTATCGCGGCCGCGCAGGGAAGCACCATATATTTT
TRBD1	.	TRBV5-4	TRBJ1-2	CASSYGTGGYGYTF	TGTGCCAGCAGCTATGGGACAGGGGGTTATGGCTACACCTTC
.	.	TRBV7-9	TRBJ1-5	CASSGRDTPSNQPQHF	TGTGCCAGCAGCGGGAGAGATACTCCTAGCAATCAGCCCCAGCATTTT
TRBD2	.	TRBV28	TRBJ2-5	CASRAGGALGETQYF	TGTGCCAGCAGAGCCGGGGGGGCGTTGGGAGAGACCCAGTACTTC
TRBD1	.	TRBV9	TRBJ2-1	CASFRDRGHNEQFF	TGTGCCAGCTTCCGGGACAGGGGGCATAATGAGCAGTTCTTC
TRBD1	.	TRBV27	TRBJ2-7	CASSSSRGKRGEQYF	TGTGCCAGCAGTTCCAGCAGGGGGAAAAGAGGCGAGCAGTACTTC
.	.	TRBV28	TRBJ2-1	CASSLHGSYNEQFF	TGTGCCAGCAGTCTACACGGCTCCTACAATGAGCAGTTCTTC
.	.	TRBV9	TRBJ1-2	CASSVETSSNYGYTF	TGTGCCAGCAGCGTAGAGACATCCTCGAACTATGGCTACACCTTC
.	.	TRBV2	TRBJ1-2	CASNRDVDGYTF	TGTGCCAGCAACCGGGACGTCGATGGCTACACCTTC
TRBD1	.	TRBV6-6	TRBJ1-3	CASSYPGQTWENTIYF	TGTGCCAGCAGTTACCCGGGACAGACTTGGGAAAACACCATATATTTT
.	.	TRBV6-1	TRBJ2-5	CASKSLMEKTQYF	TGTGCCAGCAAATCCCTTATGGAAAAGACCCAGTACTTC
.	.	TRBV15	TRBJ2-7	CATSRDPGSYEQYF	TGTGCCACCAGCAGAGATCCAGGCTCCTACGAGCAGTACTTC
TRBD1	.	TRBV28	TRBJ1-4	CASSPGGQANEKLFF	TGTGCCAGCAGCCCTGGGGGACAGGCTAATGAAAAACTGTTTTTT
.	.	TRBV25-1	TRBJ2-3	CASSDYLISTDTQYF	TGTGCCAGCAGTGACTATCTGATTAGCACAGATACGCAGTATTTT
.	.	TRBV7-2	TRBJ1-3	CASSNLKGGNTIYF	TGTGCCAGCAGCAACTTAAAAGGCGGCAACACCATATATTTT
.	.	TRBV6-6	TRBJ2-5	CASSYKQTFYQETQYF	TGTGCCAGCAGTTACAAGCAGACTTTTTACCAAGAGACCCAGTACTTC
.	.	TRBV18	TRBJ2-1	CASSVFGSSYNEQFF	TGTGCCAGCTCAGTGTTTGGAAGCTCCTACAATGAGCAGTTCTTC
.	.	TRBV7-3	TRBJ1-5	CASSLRRGWEPQHF	TGTGCCAGCAGCTTACGACGGGGGTGGGAGCCCCAGCATTTT
.	.	TRBV18	TRBJ1-5	CASSPQVGGSSQPQHF	TGTGCCAGCTCACCACAGGTCGGGGGATCTAGTCAGCCCCAGCATTTT
TRBD2	.	TRBV6-6	TRBJ2-2	CASSYRGAGELFF	TGTGCCAGCAGTTACCGGGGGGCCGGGGAGCTGTTTTTT
.	.	TRBV9	TRBJ2-2	CASSGDGELFF	TGTGCCAGCAGCGGAGACGGGGAGCTGTTTTTT
.	.	TRBV7-9	TRBJ2-5	CASSPWDSQTGETQYF	TGTGCCAGCAGCCCCTGGGACTCCCAAACCGGCGAGACCCAGTACTTC
TRBD1	once	TRBV14	TRBJ2-7	CASSRRFVGTGGNEQYF	TGTGCCAGCAGCCGCCGATTCGTAGGCACAGGGGGGAACGAGCAGTACTTC
TRBD1	.	TRBV19	TRBJ2-5	CASSMSRGQETQYF	TGTGCCAGTAGTATGTCCAGGGGGCAAGAGACCCAGTACTTC
TRBD1	.	TRBV7-2	TRBJ2-3	CASSLANLRQGADTQYF	TGTGCCAGCAGCTTAGCCAACCTACGACAGGGGGCGGATACGCAGTATTTT